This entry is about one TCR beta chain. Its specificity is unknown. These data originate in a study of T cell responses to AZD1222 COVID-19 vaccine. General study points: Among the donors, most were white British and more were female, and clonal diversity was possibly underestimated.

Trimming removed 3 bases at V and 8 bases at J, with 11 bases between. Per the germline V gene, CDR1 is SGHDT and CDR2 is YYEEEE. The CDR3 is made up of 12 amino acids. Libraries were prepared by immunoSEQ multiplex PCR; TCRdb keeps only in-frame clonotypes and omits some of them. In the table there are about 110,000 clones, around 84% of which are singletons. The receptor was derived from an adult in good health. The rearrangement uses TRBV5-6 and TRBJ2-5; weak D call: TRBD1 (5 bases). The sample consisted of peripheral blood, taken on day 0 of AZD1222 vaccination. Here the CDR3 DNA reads TGTGCCAGCAGCTACCGCACAGGAACCCAGTACTTC. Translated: CASSYRTGTQYF.